This TCR beta chain is from a study of T cells in Graves' hyperthyroidism and ophthalmopathy. Overall study: Peripheral blood specimens were obtained at initial diagnosis, prior to any treatment.

Template material for amplifying TCR beta CDR3 regions consisted of RNA transcripts. HTBI primers were employed in a first-round RT-PCR of the TCR CDR3. MiXCR, applied by TCRdb to the multiplex PCR reads, yields one record per CDR3 protein. This repertoire shows fewer than 650,000 distinct CDR3 sequences, 13% to 15% found once; its top ten account for 14%. The CDR3 is 13 residues long. V lost 2 bases, J lost 8 bases, and 12 bases lay in between. Germline CDR1 MNHNS, CDR2 SASEGT. With regard to this clonotype: The antigen is unknown.

Study conclusions and caveats: From stable hyperthyroidism, ophthalmopathy was set apart by a 13 V-J model.

Graves' hyperthyroidism without ophthalmopathy progression within 18 months was termed stable. The receptor was isolated from a woman aged 40 to 50 with Graves' hyperthyroidism. This sequence joins TRBV6-1 and TRBJ1-1, with unresolved D. The sequencing input was blood. Here the CDR3 reads CASSENRRSEAFF. The CDR3 region has the DNA TGTGCCAGCAGTGAAAACAGACGGTCCGAAGCTTTCTTT.